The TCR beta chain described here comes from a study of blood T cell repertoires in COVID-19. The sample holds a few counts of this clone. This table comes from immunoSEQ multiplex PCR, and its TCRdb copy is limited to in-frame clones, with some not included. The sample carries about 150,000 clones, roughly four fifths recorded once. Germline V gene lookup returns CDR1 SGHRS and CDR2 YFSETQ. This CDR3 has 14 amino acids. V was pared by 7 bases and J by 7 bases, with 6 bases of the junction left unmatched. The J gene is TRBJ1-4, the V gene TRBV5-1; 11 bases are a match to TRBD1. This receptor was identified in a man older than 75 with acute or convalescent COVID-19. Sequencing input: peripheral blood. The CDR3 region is CASCSGTGGEKLFF. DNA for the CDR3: TGCGCCAGCTGCTCCGGGACAGGGGGTGAAAAACTGTTTTTT.